This T cell receptor beta chain was captured in a study of shared clonotypes between healthy human individuals (TCRdb year 2020). The study in broad terms: A couple of women and three men aged 18 to 49 years were included in the cohort. For each donor, CD4 naive and CD4 memory were each run on three plates, CD8 naive on two plates, and CD8 memory on one plate. To estimate repertoire size and how much clonotype sharing occurs between individuals, the study deeply sequenced the blood TCR repertoires of roughly 5 healthy adults. Libraries were prepared and TCR repertoires were sequenced by different laboratories using diverse techniques, in order to increase sequencing depth and limit assay-specific biases. Between about 0.9 and 8.9 billion PBMCs per donor were obtained by leukapheresis.

On the study overall, not on this receptor specifically: Naive subsets generally had larger estimated clonotype richness than memory subsets did. The small number of donors limited the genetic and exposure-history diversity represented. Based on pairwise subsampling, the degree of clonotype sharing among donors was expected to be affected by sequencing depth. Sampling was restricted to blood, and TCR repertoires in tissues likely differ from the TCR repertoires found in blood. Clonotypes shared by all four sorted-subset donors showed higher generation probabilities than non-shared clonotypes. Even with the large sequencing depth, rarefaction of the sorted-subset datasets indicated that sequencing was incomplete. Sharing across four donors was observed for around 4.8% of naive CD4, over 3% of naive CD8, around 2.5% of memory CD4, and over 0.3% of memory CD8 clonotypes.

CDR1 and CDR2 (SGHAT, FQNNGV) derive from the germline V gene. From its cysteine to its phenylalanine, the CDR3 spans 16 amino acids. CDR3 DNA only is kept here, 48 bases in frame from base 1. The V end gives up 6 bases and the J end 6 bases, leaving 9 bases in the junction not matched to a gene. Donors were healthy HIV-negative adults with no recently reported acute infections or vaccinations. Every donor was a Caucasian adult living in Nashville, Tennessee, USA. CD4+ T cells were enriched by magnetic negative selection, after which naive cells were positively selected on CD45RA and the negative fraction was taken as the memory subset. Blood was obtained by leukapheresis, after which PBMCs were separated by Ficoll-Histopaque density gradient centrifugation and cryopreserved in liquid nitrogen vapor phase. Purity and quantity of every magnetically sorted T cell population were checked by analytical flow cytometry. Genomic DNA was isolated from every sorted fraction and measured by UV absorbance on a Nanodrop 2000c.

TCR CDR3 regions were amplified from genomic DNA by multiplex PCR using the deep immunoSEQ assay. Extracted genomic DNA from each cell subset was distributed evenly across all wells of several immunoSEQ 96-well plates, and each plate was treated as a replicate. Each replicate PCR for sorted subsets received 200 ng genomic DNA, equal to roughly 29,000 T cell genomes. The purified libraries were quantified using a Qubit 3.0 fluorometer, sized with a Bioanalyzer 2100, and then quantified again using the KAPA Library Quantification kit. Each immunoSEQ 96-well plate was sequenced on its own single-read 150-cycle Illumina NextSeq 550 flow cell. For the original study's pipeline: Because the immunoSEQ output held only junctional sequences and lacked quality scores, the filtering could not match the filtering applied to full-length reads. To assign V/J genes and CDR3, sequences were annotated against IMGT germline references using PyIR, a Python wrapper for IgBLAST v1.9. Any read was removed if the V/J assignment was weak (E-value above 1e-6), the CDR3 was missing, or the read contained stop codons, out-of-frame junctions, or ambiguous translated residues. V3J clonotypes were defined as sequences sharing the same inferred V gene, J gene, and CDR3 amino acid sequence. Percentage overlap between repertoires was calculated by dividing the number of shared unique clonotypes by the size of the smaller repertoire. Three approaches were used to assess repertoire richness: RTK rarefaction, the Chao1 estimator, and Recon v2.1 estimates of unobserved clonotypes. Generation probabilities were computed with OLGA for all TCRbeta clonotypes obtained by the gDNA method from a few donors. This immuneACCESS table, as held by TCRdb, lists in-frame sequences with V and J called but not all clones. Of the missing ones, under half trace to an unresolved V gene in checked studies; the others have no known cause. V and J calls and clone size are as listed in that table; D and trimming were resolved from the DNA. The sample contains about 660,000 clones, roughly 70% of them found a single time. The leading ten clones occupy around 1.6% of the sample.

Notes on this clone: The specificity of this receptor is unknown. Per-base quality was not reported, and no clone a single base away is much larger than it.

The material sequenced was memory CD4+ T cells sorted from blood. According to the study, the label for this sample's cell subset or site signals: CD45RA-negative fraction. The V gene is TRBV11-2 and the J gene is TRBJ2-1, and 12 junction bases match TRBD2. This TCR came from a woman aged 25-40 years in good health. Read as DNA, the sequence is TGTGCCAGCAGACGACTAGCGGGAGTAAGGTCCAATGAGCAGTTCTTC. It translates to CASRRLAGVRSNEQFF.